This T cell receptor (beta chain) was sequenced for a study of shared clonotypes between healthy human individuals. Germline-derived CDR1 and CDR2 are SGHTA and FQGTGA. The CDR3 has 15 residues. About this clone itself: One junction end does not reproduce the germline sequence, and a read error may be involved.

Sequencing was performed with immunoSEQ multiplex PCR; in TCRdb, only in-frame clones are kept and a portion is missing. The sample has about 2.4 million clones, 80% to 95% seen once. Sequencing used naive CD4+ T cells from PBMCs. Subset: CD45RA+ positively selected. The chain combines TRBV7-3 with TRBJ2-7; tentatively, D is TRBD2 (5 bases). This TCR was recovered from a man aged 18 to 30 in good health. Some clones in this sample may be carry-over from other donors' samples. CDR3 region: CASSLELTKPYEQYF. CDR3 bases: TGTGCCAGCAGCTTAGAGCTGACTAAGCCCTACGAACAGTACTTC.